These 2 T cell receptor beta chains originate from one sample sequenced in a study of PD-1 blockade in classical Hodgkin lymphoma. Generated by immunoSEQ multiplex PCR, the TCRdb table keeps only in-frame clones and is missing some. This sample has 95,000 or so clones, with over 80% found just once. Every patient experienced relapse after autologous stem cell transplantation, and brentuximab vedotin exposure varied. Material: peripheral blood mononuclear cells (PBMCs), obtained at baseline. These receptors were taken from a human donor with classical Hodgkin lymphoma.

The CDR3 is CASSTDRREKLFF. The CDR3 region has the DNA TGCGCCAGCAGCACGGACAGAAGAGAAAAACTGTTTTTT. The chain recombines TRBV5-1 with TRBJ1-4, with D possibly being TRBD1 (6 bases). The CDR3 is made up of 13 amino acids. Trimming pared 4 bases from V and 8 bases from J, leaving 12 bases between. CDR1 is SGHRS and CDR2 is YFSETQ in the germline V gene.

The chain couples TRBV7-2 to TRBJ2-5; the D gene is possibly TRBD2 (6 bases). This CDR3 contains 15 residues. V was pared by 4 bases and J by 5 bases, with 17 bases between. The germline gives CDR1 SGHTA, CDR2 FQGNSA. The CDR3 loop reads CASSSASIGRETQYF. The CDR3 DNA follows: TGTGCCAGCAGCTCAGCCAGCATAGGGAGGGAGACCCAGTACTTC.